This section outlines one T cell receptor (beta chain) sequence together with its context. TCRdb's table, derived via immunoSEQ multiplex PCR, lists solely in-frame clones and lacks some. The repertoire consists of some 340,000 clones, with around 83% occurring once and the leading ten covering approximately 3%. From germline, CDR1 is SGHNT and CDR2 YENEEA. Trimming pared 5 bases from V and 2 bases from J, leaving 12 bases between. The CDR3 consists of 14 residues. These data come from a study of blood T cell repertoires in COVID-19. Across the study: The samples span acute and convalescent COVID-19 from the United States, Italy and Spain. T cells, B-cell-depleted T cells, or PBMCs provided the cDNA or gDNA that served as material.

The clonotype comes from a man aged 25-40 years with active or convalescent COVID-19. This chain connects TRBV11-3 to TRBJ2-5; tentative D call: TRBD2 (6 bases). The specimen was peripheral blood. CDR3 sequence: CASSVRGGQETQYF. CDR3 nucleotides: TGTGCCAGCAGCGTGCGGGGCGGGCAAGAGACCCAGTACTTC.